This T cell receptor beta chain was captured in a study of blood T cell repertoires in COVID-19. J gave up 0 bases and V 3 bases, and 2 bases lay outside the gene matches. Germline V gene lookup returns CDR1 MDHEN and CDR2 SYDVKM. There are 15 residues in the CDR3. Repertoires were generated with immunoSEQ multiplex PCR, while TCRdb's copy carries only in-frame clones and drops some. The data show 250,000 or so clones, 70% to 90% seen once. The sequence came from a man between 18 and 35 years old with active or convalescent COVID-19. Sequencing input: peripheral blood. The V gene is TRBV28, the J gene TRBJ2-1, with TRBD2 matching over 7 bases. In DNA, the CDR3 is TGTGCCAGCAGTTTGGGCGGGAGCTCCTACAATGAGCAGTTCTTC. Protein product: CASSLGGSSYNEQFF.